A single sample gave rise to the 2 T cell receptor beta chains below, sequenced in a study of cytomegalovirus exposure and HLA in healthy donors (dated by TCRdb to about 2017). The receptor library was made with the immunoSEQ multiplex PCR assay. For the multiplex PCR, a mixture combining 60 forward primers for TCR Vbeta segments and 13 reverse primers for TCR Jbeta segments was used. TCRdb limited this immuneACCESS table to in-frame rearrangements with V and J called. A share of clones is missing; checked studies link under half to unresolved V genes, and the rest is unexplained. The sample data list 60,000 to 65,000 clones, and around 75% of these were observed just once. The ten largest clones take up approximately 24% of the sample. The sample was PBMCs. The receptors shown here come from a woman in her thirties or forties in good health and CMV-seropositive.

The chain is built from TRBV13 and TRBJ2-7; 11 bases line up with TRBD1. CDR1 is PRHDT and CDR2 is FYEKMQ in the germline V gene (reference sequence). J gave up 5 bases and V 4 bases, and 1 base lay outside the gene matches. This CDR3 region has 13 residues. The CDR3 DNA is TGTGCCAGCAGCTCGGGACAGGGGGACGAGCAGTACTTC. Translating it yields CASSSGQGDEQYF. The variable domain in full, completed from reference TRBV13 and TRBJ2-7, reads AAGVIQSPRHLIKEKRETATLKCYPIPRHDTVYWYQQGPGQDPQFLISFYEKMQSDKGSIPDRFSAQQFSDYHSELNMSSLELGDSALYFCASSSGQGDEQYFGPGTRLTVT.

V and J are TRBV5-5 and TRBJ2-7, with 9 bases identical to TRBD1. With V trimmed by 4 bases and J by 3 bases, 2 bases remained unmatched. CDR1 SGHKS and CDR2 YYEKEE come from the germline V gene (reference sequence). This CDR3 region has 13 residues. CDR3 DNA sequence: TGTGCCAGCAGCCGGGACAGGGTCTACGAGCAGTACTTC. Amino acid sequence: CASSRDRVYEQYF. The whole variable domain, remainder taken from reference TRBV5-5 and TRBJ2-7, is DAGVTQSPTHLIKTRGQQVTLRCSPISGHKSVSWYQQVLGQGPQFIFQYYEKEERGRGNFPDRFSARQFPNYSSELNVNALLLGDSALYLCASSRDRVYEQYFGPGTRLTVT.